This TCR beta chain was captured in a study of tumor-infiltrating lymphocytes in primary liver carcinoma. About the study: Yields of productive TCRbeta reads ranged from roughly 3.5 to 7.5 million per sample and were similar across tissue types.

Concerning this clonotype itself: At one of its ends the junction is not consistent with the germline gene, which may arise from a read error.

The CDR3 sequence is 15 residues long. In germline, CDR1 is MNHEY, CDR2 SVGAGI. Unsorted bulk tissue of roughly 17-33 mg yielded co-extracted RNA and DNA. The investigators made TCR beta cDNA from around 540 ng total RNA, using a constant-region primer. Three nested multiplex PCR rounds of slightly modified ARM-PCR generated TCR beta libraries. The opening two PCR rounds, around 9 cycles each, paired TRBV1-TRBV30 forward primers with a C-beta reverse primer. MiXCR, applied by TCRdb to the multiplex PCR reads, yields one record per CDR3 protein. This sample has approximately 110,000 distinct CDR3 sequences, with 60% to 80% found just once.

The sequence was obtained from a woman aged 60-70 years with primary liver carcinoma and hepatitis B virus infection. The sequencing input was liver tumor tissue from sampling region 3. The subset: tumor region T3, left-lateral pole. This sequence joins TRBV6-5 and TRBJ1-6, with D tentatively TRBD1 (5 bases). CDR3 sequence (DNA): TGTGCCGGCAGTTATGGGTCAGGGATTGGCTCACCCCTCCACTTT. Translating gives CAGSYGSGIGSPLHF.